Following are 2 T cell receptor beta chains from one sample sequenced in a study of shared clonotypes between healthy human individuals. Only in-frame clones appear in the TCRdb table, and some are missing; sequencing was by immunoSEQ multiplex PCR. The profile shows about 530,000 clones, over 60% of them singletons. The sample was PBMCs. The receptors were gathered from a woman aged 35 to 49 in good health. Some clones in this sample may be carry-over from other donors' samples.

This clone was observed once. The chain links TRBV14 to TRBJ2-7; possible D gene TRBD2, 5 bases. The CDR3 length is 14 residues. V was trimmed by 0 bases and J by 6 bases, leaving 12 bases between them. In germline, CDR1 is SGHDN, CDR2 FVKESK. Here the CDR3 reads CASSQEVEVGEQYF. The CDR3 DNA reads TGTGCCAGCAGCCAAGAGGTGGAGGTTGGCGAGCAGTACTTC.

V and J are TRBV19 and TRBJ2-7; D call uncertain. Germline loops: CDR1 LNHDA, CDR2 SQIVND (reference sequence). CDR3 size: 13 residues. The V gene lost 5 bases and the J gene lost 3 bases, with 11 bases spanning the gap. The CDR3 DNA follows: TGTGCCAGTAGTCTTACCCCCCTCTACGAGCAGTACTTC. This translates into CASSLTPLYEQYF.